These T cell receptor beta chains were read from a single sample in a study of cytomegalovirus exposure and HLA in healthy donors. Clones were sequenced by immunoSEQ multiplex PCR, and TCRdb holds only the in-frame ones, with some missing. There are fewer than 250,000 clones in the sample; 60% to 85% occur only once, and roughly a sixth lies in the top ten. The specimen sequenced was PBMCs. These receptors originate from a man aged 35 to 55 in good health and CMV-seronegative. The conserved cysteine and the conserved F or W are not part of the CDR3 here.

v_call: TRBV4-3; cdr3_aa: ASSHGGGPYNEQF
v_call: TRBV11-1; cdr3_aa: ASSLGDTSYEQY
v_call: TRBV6-1; cdr3_aa: ASITDRPYGYT
v_call: TRBV5-1; cdr3_aa: ASSLGRTSGRAGNEQF
v_call: TRBV18; cdr3_aa: ASSPDGQINQPQH
v_call: TRBV10-3; cdr3_aa: AISDFRGFYEQY
v_call: TRBV9; cdr3_aa: ASSITGTHSYNEQF
v_call: TRBV9; cdr3_aa: ASSVGSLGASSGNTIY
v_call: TRBV11-2; cdr3_aa: ASSSDRGRWDEKLF
v_call: TRBV9; cdr3_aa: ASSPGVSSDRYEQY
v_call: TRBV7-2; cdr3_aa: ASSSKVQDSPLH
v_call: TRBV19; cdr3_aa: ASSTNLGDEQF
v_call: TRBV7-2; cdr3_aa: AKTSGPTGELF
v_call: TRBV2; cdr3_aa: ASSRTQGRHNEKLF
v_call: TRBV5-6; cdr3_aa: ASSLSWSATNEKLF
v_call: TRBV5-4; cdr3_aa: AFTTGGGTQY
v_call: TRBV9; cdr3_aa: ASSLTGGNTEAF
v_call: TRBV7-2; cdr3_aa: ASSLGSGNSYEQY
v_call: TRBV28; cdr3_aa: ASSPHTGTGGGGYT
v_call: TRBV9; cdr3_aa: ASSDGRGPGTGLPANYGYT
v_call: TRBV28; cdr3_aa: ASSLGGKDSPLH
v_call: TRBV27; cdr3_aa: ASSGPGDTQY
v_call: TRBV5-1; cdr3_aa: ASSLAPGSENIQY
v_call: TRBV7-9; cdr3_aa: ASSPDRGSYYEQY
v_call: TRBV5-6; cdr3_aa: ASSLMTGGYVTEAF
v_call: TRBV19; cdr3_aa: ASSPRDREKLF
v_call: TRBV7-9; cdr3_aa: ASRPTGNDGYT
v_call: TRBV5-4; cdr3_aa: ASSLLQSRANVLT
v_call: TRBV10-1; cdr3_aa: ASSENSGRSTDTQY
v_call: TRBV19; cdr3_aa: ASSRDSYYGYT
v_call: TRBV19; cdr3_aa: ASSIGGVNSPLH
v_call: TRBV27; cdr3_aa: ASSLSPQGKAF
v_call: TRBV6-1; cdr3_aa: ASSLDSLTDTQY
v_call: TRBV5-8; cdr3_aa: ASSPRGTYGYT
v_call: TRBV2; cdr3_aa: ASSDATGSGYT
v_call: TRBV9; cdr3_aa: ASTSGGGTDTQY
v_call: TRBV4-2; cdr3_aa: ASSQPLAGVNTGELF
v_call: TRBV5-4; cdr3_aa: ASSPPLAGGNEQF
v_call: TRBV5-1; cdr3_aa: ASSLLGGGLGSDTQY
v_call: TRBV19; cdr3_aa: ASSARAGNGVGSPLH
v_call: TRBV9; cdr3_aa: ASSPPGAGANVLT
v_call: TRBV5-1; cdr3_aa: ASSLNPTGGQETQY
v_call: TRBV30; cdr3_aa: AWRGKSWGSSNQPQH
v_call: TRBV2; cdr3_aa: ASSGQGNSPLH
v_call: TRBV29-1; cdr3_aa: SVELTSGRAFTQY
v_call: TRBV15; cdr3_aa: ATSSRWGGETQY
v_call: TRBV4-1; cdr3_aa: ASSQREGQGATQY
v_call: TRBV19; cdr3_aa: ASSTGLAGNYEQY
v_call: TRBV23-1; cdr3_aa: ASNQLGRSYNEQF
v_call: TRBV14; cdr3_aa: ASSQGQLYGYT
v_call: TRBV29-1; cdr3_aa: SVETGANTEAF
v_call: TRBV29-1; cdr3_aa: SVVSRLGGNTIY
v_call: TRBV7-9; cdr3_aa: ASSLALTGYRSPQH
v_call: TRBV5-4; cdr3_aa: ASTRDRGFGELF
v_call: TRBV7-2; cdr3_aa: ASSVPTSVISYNEQF
v_call: TRBV7-2; cdr3_aa: ASSLGPGAGNTIY
v_call: TRBV7-2; cdr3_aa: AITGGRISYNEQF
v_call: TRBV15; cdr3_aa: ATSAPGQDSYNEQF